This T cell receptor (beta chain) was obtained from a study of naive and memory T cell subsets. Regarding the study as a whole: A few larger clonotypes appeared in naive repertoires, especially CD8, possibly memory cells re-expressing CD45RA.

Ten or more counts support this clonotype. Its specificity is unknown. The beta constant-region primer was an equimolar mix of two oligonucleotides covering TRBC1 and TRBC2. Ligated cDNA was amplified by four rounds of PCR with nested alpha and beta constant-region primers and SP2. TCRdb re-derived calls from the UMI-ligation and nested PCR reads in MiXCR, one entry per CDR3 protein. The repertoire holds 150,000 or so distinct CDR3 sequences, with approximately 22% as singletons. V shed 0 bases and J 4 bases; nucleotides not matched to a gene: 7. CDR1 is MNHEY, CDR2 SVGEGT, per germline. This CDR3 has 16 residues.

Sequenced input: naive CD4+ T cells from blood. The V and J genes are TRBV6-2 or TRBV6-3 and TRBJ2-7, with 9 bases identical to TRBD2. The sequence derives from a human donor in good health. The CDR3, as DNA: TGTGCCAGCAGTTACTCAAGGATAGCGGGAGTATACGAGCAGTACTTC. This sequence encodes CASSYSRIAGVYEQYF.